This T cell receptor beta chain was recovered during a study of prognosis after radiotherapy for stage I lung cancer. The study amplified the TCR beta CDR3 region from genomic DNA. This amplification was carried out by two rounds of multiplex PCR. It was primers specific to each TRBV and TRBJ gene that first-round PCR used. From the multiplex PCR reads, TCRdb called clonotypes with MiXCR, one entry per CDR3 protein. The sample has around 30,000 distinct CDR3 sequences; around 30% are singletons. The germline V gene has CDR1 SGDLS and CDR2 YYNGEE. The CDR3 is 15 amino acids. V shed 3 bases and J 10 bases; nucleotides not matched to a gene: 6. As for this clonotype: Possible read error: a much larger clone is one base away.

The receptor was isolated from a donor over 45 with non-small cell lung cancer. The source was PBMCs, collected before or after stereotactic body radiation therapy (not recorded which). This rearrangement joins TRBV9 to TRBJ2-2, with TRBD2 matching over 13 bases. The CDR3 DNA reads TGTGCCAGCAGCGCGACTAGCGGGAGGTCCGTGGAGCTGTTTTTT. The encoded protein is CASSATSGRSVELFF.